This entry lists 10 T cell receptor beta chains sequenced from one sample in a study of blood T cell repertoires in COVID-19. Clones were sequenced by immunoSEQ multiplex PCR, and TCRdb holds only the in-frame ones, with some missing. The sample consists of 260,000 or so clones, around 86% of them appearing once. Sequencing input: PBMCs or T cells enriched from blood (not recorded which). The origin of the receptors is a man between 18 and 35 years old who had recovered from COVID-19.

This rearrangement joins TRBV30 to TRBJ2-5; 9 bases line up with TRBD1. CDR1 is GTSNPN, CDR2 SVGIG, per germline (reference sequence). The CDR3 is 15 residues long. Unmatched junction bases numbered 12, after V lost 5 bases and J lost 5 bases. The CDR3 loop reads CAWETNRGRGETQYF. The CDR3 DNA reads TGTGCCTGGGAAACAAACAGGGGGCGCGGGGAGACCCAGTACTTC.

This chain joins TRBV28 and TRBJ1-2, with 7 bases that match TRBD1. The germline gives CDR1 MDHEN, CDR2 SYDVKM. The CDR3 is made up of 14 amino acids. Trimming at V came to 2 bases and at J to 1 base, leaving 1 base not matched to a gene. The CDR3 spells CASSLDRDNYGYTF. The DNA for the CDR3 is TGTGCCAGCAGTTTAGACAGGGATAACTATGGCTACACCTTC.

This clone was picked up a small number of times. This chain links TRBV6-4 with TRBJ2-1; D is perhaps TRBD1 (5 bases). The length of the CDR3 is 13 residues. Germline V CDR1 and CDR2: MRHNA, SNTAGT. With 0 bases removed from V and 6 bases from J, the gap between germline ends came to 6 bases. The CDR3 DNA follows: TGTGCCAGCAGTGACTCGACAGTCAATGAGCAGTTCTTC. This codes for CASSDSTVNEQFF.

This clone was observed once. The chain is built from TRBV3-1 (or the pseudogene TRBV3-2) and TRBJ2-4; D may be TRBD2 (6 bases). This CDR3 is 15 amino acids long. Germline CDR1 reads LGHDT; CDR2 reads YNNKEL (reference sequence). The V and J ends lost 6 bases and 8 bases respectively, with 20 bases between them. The CDR3 loop is CASSPTRSSGYIQYF. CDR3 DNA: TGTGCCAGCAGTCCCACAAGGAGTAGCGGTTACATTCAGTACTTC.

This chain uses TRBV19 with TRBJ2-7; 7 bases are a match to TRBD1. This CDR3 has 15 residues. The trim removed 3 bases at V and 0 bases at J, leaving 5 bases unmatched. Germline V gene lookup returns CDR1 LNHDA and CDR2 SQIVND (reference sequence). The CDR3 is CASSIIRDSSYEQYF. CDR3 nucleotide sequence: TGTGCCAGTAGTATTATCCGGGACAGCTCCTACGAGCAGTACTTC.

CDR3 DNA: TGTGCCATCAGTGAGTCGGGGACTAGCTGGGGGGAGCAGTACTTC. It yields the protein CAISESGTSWGEQYF. The rearrangement uses TRBV10-3 and TRBJ2-7, with 9 bases fitting TRBD2. Germline CDR1 reads ENHRY; CDR2 reads SYGVKD. The CDR3 has 15 residues. Trimming cost V 0 bases and J 7 bases; bases outside gene matches: 7.

The chain links TRBV18 to TRBJ1-6; D is perhaps TRBD1 (6 bases). The CDR3 runs to 14 residues. CDR1 is KGHSH, CDR2 LQKENI, per germline. Trimming left V 3 bases short and J 8 bases short, with 11 bases between. This chain's CDR3 is CASSPGAGDSPLHF. The CDR3 DNA reads as TGTGCCAGCTCACCTGGGGCAGGGGATTCACCCCTCCACTTT.

This clone was found a few times. The V call is TRBV6-2 or TRBV6-3, the J call TRBJ2-1; 9 bases are a match to TRBD2. Germline CDR1 and CDR2: MNHEY and SVGEGT. Germline trimming cut 0 bases from V and 4 bases from J; bases unmatched to any gene: 16. The CDR3 has 20 residues. The CDR3 region has the DNA TGTGCCAGCAGTTACTCGTATGGGCTAGCGGGGTCGGGGCTTTACAATGAGCAGTTCTTC. Encoded protein: CASSYSYGLAGSGLYNEQFF.

CDR3 amino acids: CASSYGGTVSYNEQFF. In DNA, the CDR3 is TGTGCCAGCAGCTACGGTGGGACAGTCTCCTACAATGAGCAGTTCTTC. V usage is TRBV5-4 and J usage is TRBJ2-1, with TRBD1 identical over 7 bases. The CDR3 sequence is 16 residues long. Trimming took 3 bases from V and 0 from J; bases not matched to a gene: 6. From germline, CDR1 is SGHNT and CDR2 YYREEE (reference sequence). Complete variable domain (other parts from reference TRBV5-4 and TRBJ2-1): ETGVTQSPTHLIKTRGQQVTLRCSSQSGHNTVSWYQQALGQGPQFIFQYYREEENGRGNFPPRFSGLQFPNYSSELNVNALELDDSALYLCASSYGGTVSYNEQFFGPGTRLTVL.

Here the CDR3 reads CASSGSAGAPYEQYF. CDR3 DNA: TGTGCCAGCAGTGGTTCTGCGGGGGCTCCCTACGAGCAGTACTTC. V is TRBV6-6 and J is TRBJ2-7, with D perhaps TRBD2 (7 bases). V shed 5 bases and J shed 2 bases, with 16 bases lying between them. This CDR3 is 15 amino acids long. CDR1 is MNHNY, CDR2 SVGAGI, per germline (reference sequence).